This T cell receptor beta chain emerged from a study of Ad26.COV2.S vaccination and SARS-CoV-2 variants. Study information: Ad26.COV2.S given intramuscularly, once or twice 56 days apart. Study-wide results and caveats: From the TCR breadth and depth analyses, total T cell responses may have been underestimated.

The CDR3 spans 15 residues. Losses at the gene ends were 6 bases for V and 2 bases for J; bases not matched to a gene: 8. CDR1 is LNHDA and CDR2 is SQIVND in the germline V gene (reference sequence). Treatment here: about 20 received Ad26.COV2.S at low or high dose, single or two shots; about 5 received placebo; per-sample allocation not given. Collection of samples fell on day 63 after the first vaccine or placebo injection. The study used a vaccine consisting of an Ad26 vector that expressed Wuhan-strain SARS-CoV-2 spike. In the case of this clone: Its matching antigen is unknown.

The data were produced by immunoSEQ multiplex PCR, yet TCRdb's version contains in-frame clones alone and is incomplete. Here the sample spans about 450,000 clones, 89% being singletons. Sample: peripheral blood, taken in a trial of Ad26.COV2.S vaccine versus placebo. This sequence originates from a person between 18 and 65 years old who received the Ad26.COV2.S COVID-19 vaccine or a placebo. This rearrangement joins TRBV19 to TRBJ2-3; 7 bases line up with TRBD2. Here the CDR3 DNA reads TGTGCCAGTAGGCTATCGGGAGGTTCCACAGATACGCAGTATTTT. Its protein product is CASRLSGGSTDTQYF.